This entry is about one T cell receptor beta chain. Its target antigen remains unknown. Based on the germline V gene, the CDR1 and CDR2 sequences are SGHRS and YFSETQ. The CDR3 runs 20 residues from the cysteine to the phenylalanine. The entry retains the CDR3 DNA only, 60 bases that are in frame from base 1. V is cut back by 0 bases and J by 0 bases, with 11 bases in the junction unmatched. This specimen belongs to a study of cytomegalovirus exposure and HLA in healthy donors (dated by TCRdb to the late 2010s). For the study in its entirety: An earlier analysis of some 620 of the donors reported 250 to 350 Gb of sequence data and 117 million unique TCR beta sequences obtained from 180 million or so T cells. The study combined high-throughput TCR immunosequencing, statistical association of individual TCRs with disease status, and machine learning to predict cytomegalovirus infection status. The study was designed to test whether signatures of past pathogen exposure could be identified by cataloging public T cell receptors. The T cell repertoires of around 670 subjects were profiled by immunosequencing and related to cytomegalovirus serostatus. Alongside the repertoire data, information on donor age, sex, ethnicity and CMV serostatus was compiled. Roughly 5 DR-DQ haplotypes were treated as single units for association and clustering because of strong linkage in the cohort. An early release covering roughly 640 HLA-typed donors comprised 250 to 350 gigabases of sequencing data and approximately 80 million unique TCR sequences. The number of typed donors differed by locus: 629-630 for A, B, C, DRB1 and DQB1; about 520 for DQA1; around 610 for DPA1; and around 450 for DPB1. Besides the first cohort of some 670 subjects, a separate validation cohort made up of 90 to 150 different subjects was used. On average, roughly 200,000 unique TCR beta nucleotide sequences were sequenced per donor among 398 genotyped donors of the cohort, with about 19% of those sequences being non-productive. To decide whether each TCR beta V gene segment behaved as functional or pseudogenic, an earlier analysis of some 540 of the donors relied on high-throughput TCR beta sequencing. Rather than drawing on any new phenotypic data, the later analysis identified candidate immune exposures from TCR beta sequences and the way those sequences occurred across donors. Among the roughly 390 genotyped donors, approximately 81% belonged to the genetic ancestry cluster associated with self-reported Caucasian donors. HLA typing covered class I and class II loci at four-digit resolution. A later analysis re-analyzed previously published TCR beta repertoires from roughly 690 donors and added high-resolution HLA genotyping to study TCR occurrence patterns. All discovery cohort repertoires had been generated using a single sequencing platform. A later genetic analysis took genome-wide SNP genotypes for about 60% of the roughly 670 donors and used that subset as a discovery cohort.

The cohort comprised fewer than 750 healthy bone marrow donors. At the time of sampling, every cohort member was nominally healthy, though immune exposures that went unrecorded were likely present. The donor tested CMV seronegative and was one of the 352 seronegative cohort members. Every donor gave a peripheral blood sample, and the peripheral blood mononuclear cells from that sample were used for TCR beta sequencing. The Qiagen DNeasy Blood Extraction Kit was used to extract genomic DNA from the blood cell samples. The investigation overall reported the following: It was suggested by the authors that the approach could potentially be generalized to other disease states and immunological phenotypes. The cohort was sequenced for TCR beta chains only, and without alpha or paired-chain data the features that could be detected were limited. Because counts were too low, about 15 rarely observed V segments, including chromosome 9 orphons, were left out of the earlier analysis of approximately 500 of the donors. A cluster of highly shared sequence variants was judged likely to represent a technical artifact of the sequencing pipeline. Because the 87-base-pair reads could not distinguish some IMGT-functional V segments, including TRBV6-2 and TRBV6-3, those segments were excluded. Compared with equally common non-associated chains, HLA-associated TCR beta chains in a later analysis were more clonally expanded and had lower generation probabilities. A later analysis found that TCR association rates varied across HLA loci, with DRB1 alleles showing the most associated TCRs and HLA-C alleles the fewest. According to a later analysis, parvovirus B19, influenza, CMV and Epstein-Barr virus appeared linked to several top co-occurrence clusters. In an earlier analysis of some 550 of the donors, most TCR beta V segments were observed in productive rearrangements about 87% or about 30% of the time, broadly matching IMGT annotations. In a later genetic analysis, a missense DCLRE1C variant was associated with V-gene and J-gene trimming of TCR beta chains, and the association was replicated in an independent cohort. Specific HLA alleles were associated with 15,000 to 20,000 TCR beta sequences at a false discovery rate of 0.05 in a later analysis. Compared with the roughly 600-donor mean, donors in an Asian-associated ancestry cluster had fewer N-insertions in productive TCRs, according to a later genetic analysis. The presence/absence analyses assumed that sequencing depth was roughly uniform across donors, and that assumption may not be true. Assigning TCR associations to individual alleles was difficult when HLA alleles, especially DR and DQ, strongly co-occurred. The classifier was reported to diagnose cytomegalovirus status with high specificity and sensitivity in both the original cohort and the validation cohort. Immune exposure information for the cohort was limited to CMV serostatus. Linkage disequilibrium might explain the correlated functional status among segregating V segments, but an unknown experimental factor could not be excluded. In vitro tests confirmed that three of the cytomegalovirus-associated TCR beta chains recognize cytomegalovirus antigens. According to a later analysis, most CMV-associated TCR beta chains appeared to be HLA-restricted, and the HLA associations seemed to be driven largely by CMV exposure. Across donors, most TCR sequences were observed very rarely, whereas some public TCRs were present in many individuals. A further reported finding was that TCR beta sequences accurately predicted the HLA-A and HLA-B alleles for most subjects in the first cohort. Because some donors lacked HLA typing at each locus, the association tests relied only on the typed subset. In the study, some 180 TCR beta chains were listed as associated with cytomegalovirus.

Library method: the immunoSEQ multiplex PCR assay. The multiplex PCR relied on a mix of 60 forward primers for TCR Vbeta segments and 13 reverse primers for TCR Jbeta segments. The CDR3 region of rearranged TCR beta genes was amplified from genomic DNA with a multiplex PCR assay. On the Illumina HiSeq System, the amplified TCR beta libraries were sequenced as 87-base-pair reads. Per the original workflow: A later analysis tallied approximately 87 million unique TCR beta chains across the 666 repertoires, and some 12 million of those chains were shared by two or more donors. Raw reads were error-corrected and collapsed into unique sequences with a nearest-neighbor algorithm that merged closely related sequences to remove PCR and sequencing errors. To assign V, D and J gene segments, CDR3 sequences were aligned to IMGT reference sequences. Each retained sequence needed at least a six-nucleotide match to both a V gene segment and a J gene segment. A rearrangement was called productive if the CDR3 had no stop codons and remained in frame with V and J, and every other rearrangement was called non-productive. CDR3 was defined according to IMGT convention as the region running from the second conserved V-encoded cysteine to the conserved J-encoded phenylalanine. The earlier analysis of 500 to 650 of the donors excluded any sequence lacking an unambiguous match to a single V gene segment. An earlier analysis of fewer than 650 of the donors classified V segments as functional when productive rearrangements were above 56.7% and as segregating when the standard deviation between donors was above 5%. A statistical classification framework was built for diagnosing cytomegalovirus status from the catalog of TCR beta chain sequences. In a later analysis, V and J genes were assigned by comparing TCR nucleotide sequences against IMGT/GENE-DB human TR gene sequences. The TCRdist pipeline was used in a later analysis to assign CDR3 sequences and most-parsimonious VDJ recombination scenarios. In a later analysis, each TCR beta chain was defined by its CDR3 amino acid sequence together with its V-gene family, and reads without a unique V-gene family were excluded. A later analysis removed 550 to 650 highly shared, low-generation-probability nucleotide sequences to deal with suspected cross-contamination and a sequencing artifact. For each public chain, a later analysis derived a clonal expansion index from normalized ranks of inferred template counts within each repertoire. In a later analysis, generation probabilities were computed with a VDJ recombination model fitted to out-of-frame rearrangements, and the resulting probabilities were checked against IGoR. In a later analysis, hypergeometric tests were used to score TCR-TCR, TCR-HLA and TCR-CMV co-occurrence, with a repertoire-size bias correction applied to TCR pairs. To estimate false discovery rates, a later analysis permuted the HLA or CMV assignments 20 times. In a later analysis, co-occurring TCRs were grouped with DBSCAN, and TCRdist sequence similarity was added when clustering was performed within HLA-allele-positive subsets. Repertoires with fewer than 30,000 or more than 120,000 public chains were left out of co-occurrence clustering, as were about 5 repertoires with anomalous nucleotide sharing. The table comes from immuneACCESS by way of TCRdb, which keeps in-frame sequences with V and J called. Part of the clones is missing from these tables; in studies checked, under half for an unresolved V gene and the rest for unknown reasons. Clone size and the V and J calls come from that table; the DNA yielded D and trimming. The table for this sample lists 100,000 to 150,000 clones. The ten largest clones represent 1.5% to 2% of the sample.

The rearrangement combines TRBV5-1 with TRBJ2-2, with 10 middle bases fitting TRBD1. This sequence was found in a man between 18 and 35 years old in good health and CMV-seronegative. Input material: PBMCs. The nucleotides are TGCGCCAGCAGCTTGGCCTGGGACAGGGGAGCGCTGACGAACACCGGGGAGCTGTTTTTT. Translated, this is CASSLAWDRGALTNTGELFF.